This TCR beta chain was captured by sequencing in a study of cytomegalovirus exposure and HLA in healthy donors. Trimming left V 0 bases short and J 4 bases short, with 16 bases between. CDR1 is GTSNPN and CDR2 is SVGIG in the germline V gene (reference sequence). This CDR3 has 15 residues. Primers for the PCR totalled 60 Vbeta and 13 Jbeta. Sequenced by immunoSEQ multiplex PCR; TCRdb stores in-frame clones only, minus some. This sample has roughly 130,000 clones, with approximately 88% found just once. This chain connects TRBV30 to TRBJ2-7; D call uncertain. Source material: PBMCs. The source of this sequence is a woman in her thirties or forties in good health and CMV-seronegative. The CDR3 here is CAWSVPGGYDYEQYF. The DNA for the CDR3 is TGTGCCTGGAGTGTCCCGGGTGGGTACGATTACGAGCAGTACTTC.